This is a list of T cell receptor beta chains from one sample in a study of immune evolution from preneoplasia to lung adenocarcinoma. Libraries were prepared by immunoSEQ multiplex PCR; TCRdb keeps only in-frame clonotypes and omits some of them. Seen here are 6,000 or so clones, 75% to 85% observed once, and the top ten hold about a fifth. The specimen sequenced was FFPE adjacent normal lung tissue. These receptor sequences come from a person in their sixties or seventies with lung adenocarcinoma. Each CDR3 is given with its conserved first and last residue. The order of the fields is clone size, D gene, J gene, V gene, CDR3 DNA, CDR3 protein. A D gene is named only where the DNA matches it firmly. Clone size appears in some rows only: once, few, many, or a class for an expanded clone.

once,TRBD2,TRBJ2-3,TRBV6-6,TGTGCCAGCAGCAAGGGACTAGCGGGGGCCACAGATACGCAGTATTTT,CASSKGLAGATDTQYF
-,-,TRBJ1-4,TRBV7-6,TGTGCCAGCAGCTTAGGAACAGGTCCCAATGAAAAACTGTTTTTT,CASSLGTGPNEKLFF
-,TRBD1,TRBJ1-2,TRBV28,TGTGCCAGCAGAAAACAGGGGTCCAACTATGGCTACACCTTC,CASRKQGSNYGYTF
-,TRBD2,TRBJ2-7,TRBV30,TGTGCCTGGAGTGTACTGAGCGGGACCGAGCAGTACTTC,CAWSVLSGTEQYF
once,TRBD1,TRBJ2-5,TRBV16,TGTGCCAGCGGCAGGGACAGGGCAAAAACTAACCAAGAGACCCAGTACTTC,CASGRDRAKTNQETQYF
-,-,TRBJ1-5,TRBV2,TGTGCCAGCAGTGACAGGGAACGAAGTCAGCCCCAGCATTTT,CASSDRERSQPQHF
-,-,TRBJ1-3,TRBV11-3,TGTGCCAGCAGCCCTGGCTCTGGAAACACCATATATTTT,CASSPGSGNTIYF
-,-,TRBJ2-1,TRBV19,TGTGCCAGTAGTATTGGTCAGCGGTCCTACAATGAGCAGTTCTTC,CASSIGQRSYNEQFF
-,-,TRBJ1-2,TRBV7-9,TGTGCCAGCAGCCCCGGGACGGCTCAATTCTATGGCTACACCTTC,CASSPGTAQFYGYTF
-,-,TRBJ1-1,TRBV25-1,TGTGCCAGCGGCTTAGGGGGAGACACTGAAGCTTTCTTT,CASGLGGDTEAFF
-,TRBD2,TRBJ2-5,TRBV7-2,TGTGCCAGCAGCTTAATGAGCGGGAGATGGCAAGAGACCCAGTACTTC,CASSLMSGRWQETQYF
-,TRBD1,TRBJ2-5,TRBV6-5,TGTGCCAGCAGTTACGACAGGGAGCCTTCAGAGACCCAGTACTTC,CASSYDREPSETQYF
once,-,TRBJ1-3,TRBV19,TGTGCCAGTAGTATGAATCATATTGCTGGAAACACCATATATTTT,CASSMNHIAGNTIYF
-,TRBD1,TRBJ1-1,TRBV7-6,TGTGCCAGCAGCAACCCGGAGGGGGCAAGGGGGCTTAACACTGAAGCTTTCTTT,CASSNPEGARGLNTEAFF
-,-,TRBJ2-2,TRBV28,TGTGCCAGCAGTGCGAGACCGGGACTTAACACCGGGGAGCTGTTTTTT,CASSARPGLNTGELFF
-,TRBD1,TRBJ1-5,TRBV5-6,TGTGCCAGCAGCTTGTCCGGGACAGCTAGCAATCAGCCCCAGCATTTT,CASSLSGTASNQPQHF
-,-,TRBJ2-7,TRBV4-1,TGCGCCAGCAGCCAAGGGCGACAGGTCTACGAGCAGTACTTC,CASSQGRQVYEQYF
-,-,TRBJ2-3,TRBV7-2,TGTGCCAGCAGCTTAGGTGGGGGCTTAGATACGCAGTATTTT,CASSLGGGLDTQYF